This record covers a single T cell receptor (beta chain). Use of 60 Vbeta and 13 Jbeta primers characterized the PCR. Clones were read by immunoSEQ multiplex PCR, and TCRdb kept only the in-frame ones, dropping some. The sample lists about 200,000 clones, 70% seen once, with 2.6% in the top ten. This entry belongs to a study of cytomegalovirus exposure and HLA in healthy donors. The sample was PBMCs. This sequence was found in a man aged 40-50 years in good health and CMV-seropositive.

The DNA of the CDR3 is TGTGCCACCAGCAGAGATTTTACCGGGGGACCCCTCCACTTT. This sequence encodes CATSRDFTGGPLHF. The gene calls are TRBV15 and TRBJ1-6; D perhaps matches TRBD1 (5 bases). Germline V gives CDR1 LNHNV, CDR2 YYDKDF (reference sequence). V lost 0 bases, J lost 12 bases, and 12 bases lay in between. CDR3 length equals 14 residues.